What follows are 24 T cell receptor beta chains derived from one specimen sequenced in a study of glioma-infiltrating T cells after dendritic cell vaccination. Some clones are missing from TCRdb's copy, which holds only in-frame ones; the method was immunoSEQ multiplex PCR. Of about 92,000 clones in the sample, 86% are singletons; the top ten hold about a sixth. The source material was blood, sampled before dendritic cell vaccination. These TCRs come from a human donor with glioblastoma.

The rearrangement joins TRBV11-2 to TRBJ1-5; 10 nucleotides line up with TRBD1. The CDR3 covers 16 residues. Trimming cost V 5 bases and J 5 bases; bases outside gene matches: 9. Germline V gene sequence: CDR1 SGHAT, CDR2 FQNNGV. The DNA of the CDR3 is TGTGCCAGCAGCCAGACAGGGGGCATTTGGGATCAGCCCCAGCATTTT. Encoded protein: CASSQTGGIWDQPQHF.

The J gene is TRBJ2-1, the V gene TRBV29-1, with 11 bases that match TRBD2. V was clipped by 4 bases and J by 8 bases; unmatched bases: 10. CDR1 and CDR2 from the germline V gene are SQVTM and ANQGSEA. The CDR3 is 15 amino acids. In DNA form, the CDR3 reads TGCAGCGTTGGGGGGACTAGCGGAACCTTAGATGAGCAGTTCTTC. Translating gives CSVGGTSGTLDEQFF.

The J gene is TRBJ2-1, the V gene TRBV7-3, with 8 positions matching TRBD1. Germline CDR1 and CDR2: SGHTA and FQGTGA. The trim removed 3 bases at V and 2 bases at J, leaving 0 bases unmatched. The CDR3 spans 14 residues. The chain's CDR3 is CASSLTGAYNEQFF. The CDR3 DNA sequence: TGTGCCAGCAGCTTGACAGGGGCCTACAATGAGCAGTTCTTC. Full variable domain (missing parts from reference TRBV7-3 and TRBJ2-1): GAGVSQTPSNKVTEKGKYVELRCDPISGHTALYWYRQSLGQGPEFLIYFQGTGAADDSGLPNDRFFAVRPEGSVSTLKIQRTERGDSAVYLCASSLTGAYNEQFFGPGTRLTVL.

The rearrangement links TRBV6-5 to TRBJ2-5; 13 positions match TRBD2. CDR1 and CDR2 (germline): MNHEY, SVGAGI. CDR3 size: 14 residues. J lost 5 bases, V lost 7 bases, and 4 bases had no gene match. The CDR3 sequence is CASKGLAGVETQYF. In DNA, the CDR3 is TGTGCCAGCAAAGGACTAGCGGGAGTTGAGACCCAGTACTTC.

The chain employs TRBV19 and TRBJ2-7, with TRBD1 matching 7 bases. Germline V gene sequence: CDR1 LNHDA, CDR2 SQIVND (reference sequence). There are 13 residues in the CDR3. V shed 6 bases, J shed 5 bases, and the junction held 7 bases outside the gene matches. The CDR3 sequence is CASSGTGDHEQYF. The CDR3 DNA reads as TGTGCCAGTAGCGGAACAGGGGACCACGAGCAGTACTTC.

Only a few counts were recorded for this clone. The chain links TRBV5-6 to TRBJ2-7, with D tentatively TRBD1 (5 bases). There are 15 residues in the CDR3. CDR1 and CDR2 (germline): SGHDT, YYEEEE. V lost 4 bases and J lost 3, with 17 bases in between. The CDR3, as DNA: TGTGCCAGCAGCCAGGGTCCGCGCGGCGACTACGAGCAGTACTTC. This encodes CASSQGPRGDYEQYF. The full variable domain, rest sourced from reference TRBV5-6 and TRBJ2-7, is DAGVTQSPTHLIKTRGQQVTLRCSPKSGHDTVSWYQQALGQGPQFIFQYYEEEERQRGNFPDRFSGHQFPNYSSELNVNALLLGDSALYLCASSQGPRGDYEQYFGPGTRLTVT.

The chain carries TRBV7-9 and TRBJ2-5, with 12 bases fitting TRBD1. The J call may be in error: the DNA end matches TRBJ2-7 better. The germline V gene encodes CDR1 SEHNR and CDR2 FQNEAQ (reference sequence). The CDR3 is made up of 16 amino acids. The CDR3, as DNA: TGTGCCAGCAGCTTCCCGATCGGGACAGGGGGCAACGAGCAGTACTTC. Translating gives CASSFPIGTGGNEQYF.

CDR3 bases: TGTGCCAGCAGTTCCATGGGGATAAAAGGGGACTATGGCTACACCTTC. Its protein product is CASSSMGIKGDYGYTF. This chain uses TRBV6-5 with TRBJ1-2; TRBD1 is a possible D gene (5 bases). This CDR3 contains 16 residues. Trimming removed 4 bases from V and 3 bases from J, with 18 bases in between. Germline V gene data show CDR1 as MNHEY and CDR2 as SVGAGI.

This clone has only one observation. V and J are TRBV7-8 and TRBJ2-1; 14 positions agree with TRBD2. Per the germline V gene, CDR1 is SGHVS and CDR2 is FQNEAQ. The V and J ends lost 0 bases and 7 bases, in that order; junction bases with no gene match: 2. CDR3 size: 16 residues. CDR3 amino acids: CASSLAGTSGSNEQFF. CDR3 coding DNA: TGTGCCAGCAGCTTAGCCGGGACTAGCGGGAGTAATGAGCAGTTCTTC.

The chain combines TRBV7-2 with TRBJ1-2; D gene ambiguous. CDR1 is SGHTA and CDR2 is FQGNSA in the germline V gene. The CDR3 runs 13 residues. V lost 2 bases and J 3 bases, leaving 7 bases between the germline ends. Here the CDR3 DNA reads TGTGCCAGCAGCTTACTACGGGACTATGGCTACACCTTC. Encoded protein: CASSLLRDYGYTF.

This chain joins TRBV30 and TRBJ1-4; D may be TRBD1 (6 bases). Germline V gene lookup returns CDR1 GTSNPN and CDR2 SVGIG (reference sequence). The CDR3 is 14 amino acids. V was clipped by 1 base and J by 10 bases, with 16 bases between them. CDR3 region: CAWSDRVGFGKLFF. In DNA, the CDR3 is TGTGCCTGGAGTGACAGGGTCGGATTTGGAAAACTGTTTTTT.

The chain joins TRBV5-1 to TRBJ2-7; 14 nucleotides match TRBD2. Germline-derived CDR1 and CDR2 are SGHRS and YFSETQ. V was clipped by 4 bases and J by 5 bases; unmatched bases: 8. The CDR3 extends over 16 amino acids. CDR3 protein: CASSLGTSGRLHEQYF. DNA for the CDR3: TGCGCCAGCAGCCTAGGGACTAGCGGGAGATTGCACGAGCAGTACTTC.

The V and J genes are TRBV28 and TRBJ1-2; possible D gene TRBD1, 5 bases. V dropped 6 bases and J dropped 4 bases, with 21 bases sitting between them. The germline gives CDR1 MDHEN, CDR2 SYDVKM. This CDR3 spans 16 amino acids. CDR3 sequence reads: CASRTTTGRGTYGYTF. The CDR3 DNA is TGTGCCAGCAGAACAACAACAGGACGGGGGACCTATGGCTACACCTTC.

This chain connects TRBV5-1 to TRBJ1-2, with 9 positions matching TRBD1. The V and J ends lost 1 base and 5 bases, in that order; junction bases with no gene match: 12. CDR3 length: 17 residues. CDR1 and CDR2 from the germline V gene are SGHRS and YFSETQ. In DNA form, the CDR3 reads TGCGCCAGCAGCTTGCCGACAGGGGGAAGTGGTGGTTATGGCTACACCTTC. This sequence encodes CASSLPTGGSGGYGYTF.

The CDR3 DNA sequence: TGCAGCGTGGAACTAAGGGGGCTGCGGGAGCAGTACTTC. Its protein product is CSVELRGLREQYF. The chain links TRBV29-1 to TRBJ2-7, with 7 bases fitting TRBD1. Per germline, CDR1 SQVTM and CDR2 ANQGSEA. The CDR3 runs to 13 residues. With 6 bases clipped from V and 7 bases from J, the junction kept 12 bases outside the gene matches.

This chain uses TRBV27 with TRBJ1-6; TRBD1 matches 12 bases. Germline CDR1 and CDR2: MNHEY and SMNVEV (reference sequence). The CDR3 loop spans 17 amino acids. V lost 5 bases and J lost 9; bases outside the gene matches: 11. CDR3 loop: CASSAAGTGGAGSPLHF. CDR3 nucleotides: TGTGCCAGCAGTGCGGCCGGGACAGGGGGCGCGGGTTCACCCCTCCACTTT.

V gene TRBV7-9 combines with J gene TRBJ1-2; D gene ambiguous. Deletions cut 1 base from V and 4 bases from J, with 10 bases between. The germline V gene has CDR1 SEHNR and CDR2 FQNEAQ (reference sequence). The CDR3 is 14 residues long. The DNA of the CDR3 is TGTGCCAGCAGCTTAGACAGTAGGTCCTATGGCTACACCTTC. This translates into CASSLDSRSYGYTF.

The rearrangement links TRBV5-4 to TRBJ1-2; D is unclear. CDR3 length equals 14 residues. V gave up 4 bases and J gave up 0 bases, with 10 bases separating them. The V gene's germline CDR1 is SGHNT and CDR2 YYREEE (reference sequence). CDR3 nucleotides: TGTGCCAGCAGCCCAAAAGAGGCTAACTATGGCTACACCTTC. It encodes CASSPKEANYGYTF. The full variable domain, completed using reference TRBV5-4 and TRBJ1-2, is ETGVTQSPTHLIKTRGQQVTLRCSSQSGHNTVSWYQQALGQGPQFIFQYYREEENGRGNFPPRFSGLQFPNYSSELNVNALELDDSALYLCASSPKEANYGYTFGSGTRLTVV.

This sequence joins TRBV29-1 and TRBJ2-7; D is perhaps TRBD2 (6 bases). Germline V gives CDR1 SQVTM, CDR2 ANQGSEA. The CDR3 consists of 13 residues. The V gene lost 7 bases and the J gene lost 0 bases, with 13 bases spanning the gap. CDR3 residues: CSARRRGSYEQYF. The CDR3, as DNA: TGCAGCGCCCGAAGGCGGGGCTCCTACGAGCAGTACTTC.

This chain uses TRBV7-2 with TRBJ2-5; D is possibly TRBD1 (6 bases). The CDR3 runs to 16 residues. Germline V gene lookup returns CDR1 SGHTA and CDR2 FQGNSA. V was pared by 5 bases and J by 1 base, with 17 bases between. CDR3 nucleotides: TGTGCCAGCAGCCTCAACAGGGCCCCTTCCCAAGAGACCCAGTACTTC. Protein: CASSLNRAPSQETQYF.

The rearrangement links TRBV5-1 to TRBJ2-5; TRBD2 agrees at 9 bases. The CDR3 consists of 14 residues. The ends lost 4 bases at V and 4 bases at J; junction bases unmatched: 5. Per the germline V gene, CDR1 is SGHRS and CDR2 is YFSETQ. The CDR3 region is CASSDTAGGETQYF. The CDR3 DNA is TGCGCCAGCAGCGATACAGCGGGGGGAGAGACCCAGTACTTC. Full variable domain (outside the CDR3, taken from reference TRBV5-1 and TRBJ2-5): KAGVTQTPRYLIKTRGQQVTLSCSPISGHRSVSWYQQTPGQGLQFLFEYFSETQRNKGNFPGRFSGRQFSNSRSEMNVSTLELGDSALYLCASSDTAGGETQYFGPGTRLLVL.

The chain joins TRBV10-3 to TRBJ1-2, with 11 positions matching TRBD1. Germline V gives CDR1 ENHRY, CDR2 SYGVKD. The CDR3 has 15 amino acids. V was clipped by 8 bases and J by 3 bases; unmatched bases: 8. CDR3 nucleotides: TGTGCCATCCTTGGACAGGGGGCGCTCGACTATGGCTACACCTTC. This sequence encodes CAILGQGALDYGYTF.

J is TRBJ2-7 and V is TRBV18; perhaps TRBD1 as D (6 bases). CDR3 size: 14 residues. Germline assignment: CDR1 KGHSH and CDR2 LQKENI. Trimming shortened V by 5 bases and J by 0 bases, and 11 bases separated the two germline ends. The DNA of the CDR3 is TGTGCCAGCTCATCAGGACAGAGCTCCTACGAGCAGTACTTC. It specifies CASSSGQSSYEQYF.

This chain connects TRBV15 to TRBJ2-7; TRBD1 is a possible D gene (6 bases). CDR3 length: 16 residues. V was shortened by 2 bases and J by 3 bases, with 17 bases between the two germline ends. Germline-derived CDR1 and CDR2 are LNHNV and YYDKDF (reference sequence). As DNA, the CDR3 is TGTGCCACCAGCAGACCGCCTGGAACAGGGCGCTACGAGCAGTACTTC. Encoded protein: CATSRPPGTGRYEQYF.